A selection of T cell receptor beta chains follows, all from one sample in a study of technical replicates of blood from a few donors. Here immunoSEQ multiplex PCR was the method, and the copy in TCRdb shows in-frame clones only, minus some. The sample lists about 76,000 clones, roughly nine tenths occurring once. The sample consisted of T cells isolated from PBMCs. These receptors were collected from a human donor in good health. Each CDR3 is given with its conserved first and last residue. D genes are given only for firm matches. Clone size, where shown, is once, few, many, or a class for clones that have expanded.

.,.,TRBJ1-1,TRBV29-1,TGCAGCGTTGTGGCTCAGGCGAACACTGAAGCTTTCTTT,CSVVAQANTEAFF
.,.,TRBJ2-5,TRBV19,TGTGCCAGTAGTATTGAGGGAAGAGAGACCCAGTACTTC,CASSIEGRETQYF
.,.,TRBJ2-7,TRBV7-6,TGTGCCAGCAGCCCCCACGAGAGCGCTTACGAGCAGTACTTC,CASSPHESAYEQYF
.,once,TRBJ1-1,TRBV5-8,TGTGCCAGCAGCCGTTGGGCAGCACTGAACACTGAAGCTTTCTTT,CASSRWAALNTEAFF
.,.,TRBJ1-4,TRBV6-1,TGTGCCACGCGGTCGACAGGCATTAATGAAAAACTGTTTTTT,CATRSTGINEKLFF
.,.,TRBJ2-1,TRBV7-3,TGTGCCAGCCGTTCCTGTCCAAAGGGGGTCTCCTACAATGAGCAGTTCTTC,CASRSCPKGVSYNEQFF
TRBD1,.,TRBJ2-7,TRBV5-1,TGCGCCAGCAGCTTGGGCTGGACAGGAAGCTACGAGCAGTACTTC,CASSLGWTGSYEQYF
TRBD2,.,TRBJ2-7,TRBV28,TGTGCCAGCACCTTGGGGGGGACTAGGGGTTTCTACGAGCAGTACTTC,CASTLGGTRGFYEQYF
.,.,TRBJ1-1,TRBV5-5,TGTGCCAGCAGCCGCCCCAGGCTGAACACTGAAGCTTTCTTT,CASSRPRLNTEAFF
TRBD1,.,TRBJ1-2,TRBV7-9,TGTGCCAGCAGCTCGCGGGACAGGCCAAACTATGGCTACACCTTC,CASSSRDRPNYGYTF
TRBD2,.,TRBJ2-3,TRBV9,TGTGCCAGCACCCCAGAGGGGGGGTTCGGCGGGGGGGCCACAGATACGCAGTATTTT,CASTPEGGFGGGATDTQYF
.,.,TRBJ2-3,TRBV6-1,TGTGCCAGCAGCCTACAGCGCACAGATACGCAGTATTTT,CASSLQRTDTQYF
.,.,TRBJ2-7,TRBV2,TGTGCCAGCAGTGATTCGAGATACTTAACCTACGAGCAGTACTTC,CASSDSRYLTYEQYF
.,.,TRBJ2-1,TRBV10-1,TGCGCCAGCAGTGAGACTAGTCCCTCCGGCAATGAGCAGTTCTTC,CASSETSPSGNEQFF
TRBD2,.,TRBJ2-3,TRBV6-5,TGTGCCAGCACTCAGGGACTAGCGGGAGGGGATACGCAGTATTTT,CASTQGLAGGDTQYF
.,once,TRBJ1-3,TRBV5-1,TGCGCCAGCAGCTTGGCGGTATCTGGAAACACCATATATTTT,CASSLAVSGNTIYF
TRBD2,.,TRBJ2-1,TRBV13,TGTGCCAGCAGCTTAAAGCTAGCGGGATATAATGAGCAGTTCTTC,CASSLKLAGYNEQFF
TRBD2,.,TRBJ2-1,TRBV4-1,TGCGCCAGCAGCCCCCTCCAGCGGGAGGGGGACGAGCAGTTCTTC,CASSPLQREGDEQFF
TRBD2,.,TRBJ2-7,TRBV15,TGTGCCACCAGCAGTCGTCCCGGACTAGTATACGGTGGGTCCTTC,CATSSRPGLVYGGSF
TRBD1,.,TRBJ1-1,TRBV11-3,TGTGCCAGCAGCGCCCGCTCCGGGACAGGCGCTGAAGCTTTCTTT,CASSARSGTGAEAFF
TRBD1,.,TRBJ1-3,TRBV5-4,TGTGCCAGAAGGACAGGCGGAAACACCATATATTTT,CARRTGGNTIYF
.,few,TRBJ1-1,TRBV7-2,TGTGCCAGCAGCTTAACGGTATGGAGAACTGAAGCTTTCTTT,CASSLTVWRTEAFF
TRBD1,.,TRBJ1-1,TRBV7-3,TGTGCCAGCAGCTTATCACGGGGACAGCCTGAAGCTTTCTTT,CASSLSRGQPEAFF
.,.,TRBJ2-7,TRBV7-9,TGTGCCAGCAGCTTAGGTAGGCTAACAGGGCCCTACGAGCAGTACTTC,CASSLGRLTGPYEQYF
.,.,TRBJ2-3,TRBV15,TGTGCCACCAGCAGAGTTTTCCTTAGCACAGATACGCAGTATTTT,CATSRVFLSTDTQYF
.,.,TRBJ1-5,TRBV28,TGTGCCAGCAGTTCTCCAACCTATTCTCGGAGGGGTCAGCCCCAGCATTTT,CASSSPTYSRRGQPQHF
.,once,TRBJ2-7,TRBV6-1,TGTGCCAGCAGTGAGTACGCGGGGCGAACCTACGAGCAGTACTTC,CASSEYAGRTYEQYF
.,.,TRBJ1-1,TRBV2,TGTGCCAGCAGCCAAGGACAGTCCGTGAACACTGAAGCTTTCTTT,CASSQGQSVNTEAFF
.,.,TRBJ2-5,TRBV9,TGTGCCAGCAGCCGAAGCCTCAGGGAAATGGAGACCCAGTACTTC,CASSRSLREMETQYF
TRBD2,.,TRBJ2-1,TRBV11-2,TGTGCCAGCAGCCATAGACTAGCGGGGGTCTACAATGAGCAGTTCTTC,CASSHRLAGVYNEQFF
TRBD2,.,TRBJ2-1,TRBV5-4,TGTGCCGGAGCTAGCGGCGCCCTTAATGAGCAGTTCTTC,CAGASGALNEQFF